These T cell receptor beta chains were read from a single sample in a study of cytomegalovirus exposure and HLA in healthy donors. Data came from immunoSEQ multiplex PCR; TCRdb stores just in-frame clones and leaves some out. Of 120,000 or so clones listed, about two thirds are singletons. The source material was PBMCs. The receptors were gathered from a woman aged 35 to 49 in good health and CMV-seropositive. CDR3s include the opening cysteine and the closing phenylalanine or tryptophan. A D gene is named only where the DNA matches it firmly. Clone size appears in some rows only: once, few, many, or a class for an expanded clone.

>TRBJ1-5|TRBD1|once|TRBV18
TGTGCCAGCTCACCCGGACAGGTTAGCAATCAGCCCCAGCATTTT
CASSPGQVSNQPQHF
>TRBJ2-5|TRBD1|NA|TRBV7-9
TGTGCCAGCAGCCCCGACAGGGTAGAGACCCAGTACTTC
CASSPDRVETQYF
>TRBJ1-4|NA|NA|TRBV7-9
TGTGCCAGCACAGACAGGATTGGGACTAATGAAAAACTGTTTTTT
CASTDRIGTNEKLFF
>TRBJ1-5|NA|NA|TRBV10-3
TGTGCCACCTCGTTGCTTGCCGGAGGTGGCAATCAGCCCCAGCATTTT
CATSLLAGGGNQPQHF
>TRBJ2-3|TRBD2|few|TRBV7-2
TGTGCCAGCAGCTTTAGACTAGCGGGGGATACGCAGTATTTT
CASSFRLAGDTQYF
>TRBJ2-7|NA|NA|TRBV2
TGTGCCAGCGGGGCCACCTCTTACGAGCAGTACTTC
CASGATSYEQYF
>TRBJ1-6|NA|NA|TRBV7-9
TGTGCCAGCAGCCCCGCCCCGGGGAATTCACCCCTCCACTTT
CASSPAPGNSPLHF
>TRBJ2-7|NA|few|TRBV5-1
TGCGCCAGCAGCCCTGGAGGGACAGAGCCATCAAGGTACTTC
CASSPGGTEPSRYF
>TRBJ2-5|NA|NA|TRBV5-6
TGTGCCAGCAGCTTCGGGTGGGGGGTTACCCAAGAGACCCAGTACTTC
CASSFGWGVTQETQYF
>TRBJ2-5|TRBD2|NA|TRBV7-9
TGTGCCAGCAGCTTACTTAGCGGGGGAGAGACCCAGTACTTC
CASSLLSGGETQYF
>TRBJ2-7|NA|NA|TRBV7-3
TGTGCCAGCAGCTTAAACCTGAGCGGCGAGCAGTACTTC
CASSLNLSGEQYF
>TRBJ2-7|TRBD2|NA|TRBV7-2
TGTGCCAGCAGCGCGGGCGGGAGTGGAGGATACGAGCAGTACTTC
CASSAGGSGGYEQYF